The 22 T cell receptor beta chains listed next were all sequenced from one sample in a study of blood T cell repertoires in COVID-19. Measured with immunoSEQ multiplex PCR; TCRdb has only the in-frame clones, and not every one. Among about 140,000 clones listed, roughly four fifths were seen once. Sequenced sample: peripheral blood. The source is a human donor in a cohort sampled during active COVID-19.

The gene calls are TRBV7-2 and TRBJ2-2; TRBD2 aligns across 14 bases. The CDR3 totals 19 residues. Trimming removed 5 bases from V and 4 bases from J; junction bases left unmatched: 12. Germline-derived CDR1 and CDR2 are SGHTA and FQGNSA. The CDR3 DNA reads TGTGCCAGCAGCCACTCCGGGACTAGCGGGAGAAAGAGCACCGGGGAGCTGTTTTTT. Translation: CASSHSGTSGRKSTGELFF.

CDR3 in amino acids: CATTAYRYGDTQYF. CDR3 bases: TGTGCCACCACGGCCTACCGATACGGGGATACGCAGTATTTT. The chain employs TRBV27 and TRBJ2-3, with unresolved D. The V gene's germline CDR1 is MNHEY and CDR2 SMNVEV (reference sequence). V dropped 10 bases and J dropped 6 bases, with 20 bases sitting between them. The CDR3 runs to 14 residues.

This rearrangement joins TRBV21-1 to TRBJ2-1; the tabulated D call, TRBD1, remains unverified against the DNA. TRBV21-1 is marked as a pseudogene. The CDR3 has 15 amino acids. CDR3 nucleotides: TGTGCCAGCAGCAAATGGCAGGGGGACTACAATGAGCAGTTCTTC. Protein sequence: CASSKWQGDYNEQFF.

This clone has more than one count but fewer than ten. The gene calls are TRBV9 and TRBJ1-1; D gene uncertain. V was pared by 0 bases and J by 1 base, with 7 bases between. The CDR3 is 14 amino acids. Germline V gene sequence: CDR1 SGDLS, CDR2 YYNGEE. The CDR3 is CASSVVSQNTEAFF. CDR3 nucleotide sequence: TGTGCCAGCAGCGTAGTGTCACAGAACACTGAAGCTTTCTTT.

The chain joins TRBV28 to TRBJ2-3; the match to TRBD2 covers 7 bases. Germline V gene data show CDR1 as MDHEN and CDR2 as SYDVKM. The CDR3 spans 15 residues. J gave up 1 base and V 6 bases, and 7 bases lay outside the gene matches. This CDR3 reads CASRRGGGGTDTQYF. The CDR3 DNA reads TGTGCCAGCAGGAGGGGCGGGGGAGGCACAGATACGCAGTATTTT.

V is TRBV6-5 and J is TRBJ1-3; 12 positions agree with TRBD1. Germline lookup yields CDR1 MNHEY and CDR2 SVGAGI. V lost 8 bases to trimming and J lost 5 bases; unmatched junction nucleotides: 4. This CDR3 spans 14 amino acids. CDR3 amino acids: CASRGTGGRNTIYF. The CDR3 region has the DNA TGTGCCAGCCGAGGGACAGGGGGCCGAAACACCATATATTTT.

The chain joins TRBV7-9 to TRBJ1-1, with D possibly TRBD1 on 5 matching bases. Trimming removed 4 bases at V and 7 bases at J, with 10 bases between. Germline CDR1 reads SEHNR; CDR2 reads FQNEAQ (reference sequence). The CDR3 covers 12 residues. The CDR3 sequence: CASSSQGGEAFF. DNA of the CDR3: TGTGCCAGCAGCTCCCAGGGAGGTGAAGCTTTCTTT.

V gene TRBV9 combines with J gene TRBJ1-1; 7 bases match TRBD1. CDR3 length equals 15 residues. J lost 1 base, V lost 3 bases, and 6 bases had no gene match. The germline CDR1 and CDR2 sequences are SGDLS and YYNGEE. As DNA, the CDR3 is TGTGCCAGCAGCGCTTCCGGGACAGCGAACACTGAAGCTTTCTTT. Protein product: CASSASGTANTEAFF.

The V gene is TRBV18, the J gene TRBJ1-4, with TRBD1 matching 7 bases. This CDR3 region has 19 residues. Germline loops: CDR1 KGHSH, CDR2 LQKENI. The V segment lost 1 base and the J segment 0 bases; nucleotides outside the gene matches: 11. The chain's CDR3 is CASSPRRGRYVATNEKLFF. In nucleotides, the CDR3 is TGTGCCAGCTCACCACGGAGGGGGCGGTACGTCGCAACTAATGAAAAACTGTTTTTT.

J is TRBJ1-2 and V is TRBV6-5; possible D gene TRBD1, 5 bases. The CDR3 sequence is 14 residues long. Per germline, CDR1 MNHEY and CDR2 SVGAGI. V was clipped by 7 bases and J by 4 bases, with 16 bases between them. The CDR3 here is CASTQLIQGYGYTF. The CDR3 nucleotides read TGTGCCAGCACTCAATTAATCCAGGGCTATGGCTACACCTTC.

The chain joins TRBV11-2 to TRBJ2-7, with D possibly matching TRBD1 (6 bases). From germline, CDR1 is SGHAT and CDR2 FQNNGV. This CDR3 region has 14 residues. The germline V and J ends were trimmed by 2 bases and 2 bases, with 10 bases remaining between them. The CDR3 region is CASSLFPGAYEQYF. CDR3 nucleotide sequence: TGTGCCAGCAGCTTATTTCCAGGGGCCTACGAGCAGTACTTC.

This sequence joins TRBV6-5 and TRBJ2-1; maybe TRBD2 (5 bases). The germline V gene has CDR1 MNHEY and CDR2 SVGAGI. V was shortened by 2 bases and J by 4 bases, with 6 bases between the two germline ends. The CDR3 extends over 13 amino acids. CDR3 coding DNA: TGTGCCAGCAGTTACCGGGAATACAATGAGCAGTTCTTC. It translates to CASSYREYNEQFF.

This sequence joins TRBV2 and TRBJ2-7; 9 bases agree with TRBD2. Per germline, CDR1 SNHLY and CDR2 FYNNEI. V lost 4 bases and J lost 7; bases outside the gene matches: 11. This CDR3 has 15 amino acids. The CDR3 DNA follows: TGTGCCAGCAGTGTGGGGGATGTGCTAGCGGGAGAGCAGTACTTC. Its translation is CASSVGDVLAGEQYF.

The V and J genes are TRBV7-2 and TRBJ2-5, with D possibly TRBD2 on 6 matching bases. The length of the CDR3 is 13 residues. V was cut by 5 bases and J by 3 bases, with 10 bases left in between. Germline V gene sequence: CDR1 SGHTA, CDR2 FQGNSA. CDR3 DNA: TGTGCCAGCAGCAGCGGGTCAAAAGAGACCCAGTACTTC. Its protein product is CASSSGSKETQYF. Combining the CDR3 with reference TRBV7-2 and TRBJ2-5 gives the whole variable domain GAGVSQSPSNKVTEKGKDVELRCDPISGHTALYWYRQSLGQGLEFLIYFQGNSAPDKSGLPSDRFSAERTGGSVSTLTIQRTQQEDSAVYLCASSSGSKETQYFGPGTRLLVL.

This clone was seen only a few times. V gene TRBV7-9 combines with J gene TRBJ1-1; D is ambiguous. The germline V gene has CDR1 SEHNR and CDR2 FQNEAQ (reference sequence). The CDR3 covers 13 residues. V gave up 2 bases and J gave up 7 bases, with 11 bases separating them. Written as DNA, the CDR3 is TGTGCCAGCAGCTTAAGCCGACAAGATGAAGCTTTCTTT. Translation gives CASSLSRQDEAFF.

The chain joins TRBV25-1 to TRBJ2-7; the D is unclear. The CDR3 has 17 amino acids. V gave up 3 bases and J gave up 7 bases, with 25 bases separating them. CDR1 is MGHDK, CDR2 SYGVNS, per germline. CDR3 sequence: CASSDLRQGGTAWEQYF. CDR3 coding DNA: TGTGCCAGCAGTGACCTACGCCAAGGCGGAACGGCGTGGGAGCAGTACTTC.

The chain recombines TRBV2 with TRBJ2-5; no firm D call. The CDR3 consists of 14 residues. V was pared by 7 bases and J by 0 bases, with 12 bases between. Per the germline V gene, CDR1 is SNHLY and CDR2 is FYNNEI. The CDR3 DNA reads TGTGCCAGCATGAGACAACTTTACCAAGAGACCCAGTACTTC. Translation: CASMRQLYQETQYF.

The genes are TRBV6-6 and TRBJ2-7, with D maybe TRBD2 (6 bases). With 3 bases removed from V and 7 bases from J, the gap between germline ends came to 19 bases. The germline V gene has CDR1 MNHNY and CDR2 SVGAGI (reference sequence). The CDR3 has 15 residues. Here the CDR3 DNA reads TGTGCCAGCAGTTATACGCTAGCGAGCCCGGGGGAGCAGTACTTC. Amino acid sequence: CASSYTLASPGEQYF.

The chain links TRBV6-5 to TRBJ1-5; TRBD1 matches at 9 bases. V lost 4 bases to trimming and J lost 1 base; unmatched junction nucleotides: 2. Germline CDR1 is MNHEY and CDR2 is SVGAGI. This CDR3 spans 15 amino acids. The DNA for the CDR3 is TGTGCCAGCAGTTGGGACAGGGCGAGCAATCAGCCCCAGCATTTT. It encodes CASSWDRASNQPQHF.

Here the CDR3 DNA reads TGTGCCACCAACAAGGATATACAGGGGTGGTCACCCCTCCACTTT. Its protein product is CATNKDIQGWSPLHF. V and J are TRBV10-3 and TRBJ1-6, with 7 bases lining up with TRBD1. The CDR3 is 15 residues long. Germline CDR1 reads ENHRY; CDR2 reads SYGVKD. With 10 bases clipped from V and 10 bases from J, the junction kept 16 bases outside the gene matches.

The chain joins TRBV5-1 to TRBJ2-7, with a tentative D call TRBD2 (6 bases). V lost 4 bases and J 7 bases, leaving 18 bases between the germline ends. CDR1 is SGHRS, CDR2 YFSETQ, per germline. The CDR3 consists of 14 residues. CDR3 sequence reads: CASSLILASGEQYF. CDR3 nucleotide sequence: TGCGCCAGCAGCCTGATACTAGCTAGTGGTGAGCAGTACTTC.

This chain links TRBV12-3 or TRBV12-4 with TRBJ1-1; the D is unclear. Between the trimmed V and J ends, which lost 1 base and 4 bases, there was a span of 7 bases. The CDR3 is 13 amino acids. DNA of the CDR3: TGTGCCAGCAGTTTAGAAGTAGTCACTGAAGCTTTCTTT. As protein: CASSLEVVTEAFF.